Below, 31 T cell receptor beta chains from the same sample are listed, as sequenced in a study of vaccination effects on CD4 cells after COVID-19. Profiled with immunoSEQ multiplex PCR; TCRdb holds only in-frame clones, not every one. The table includes about 54,000 clones, over 80% detected once. After expansion with viral peptide pools in the ViraFEST assay, antigen-specific CD4+ T cells were sequenced. Isolation of CD4+ T cells took place after approximately ten days of culture. Antigens for these TCRs are unknown. The sample was CD4+ T cells from PBMCs cultured with HCoV-229E spike peptides, taken before COVID-19 vaccination. The source of these receptors is a human donor who received a COVID-19 vaccine.

V is TRBV6-1 and J is TRBJ2-7; a possible D gene is TRBD1 (6 bases). CDR3 length: 14 residues. Germline loops: CDR1 MNHNS, CDR2 SASEGT. V lost 2 bases and J 4 bases, leaving 12 bases between the germline ends. This CDR3 reads CASSEWDKIYEQYV. The DNA for the CDR3 is TGTGCCAGCAGTGAATGGGACAAGATATACGAGCAGTACGTC.

This clone was seen just once. The DNA is left out, because the CDR3 cannot be placed on it with certainty; the CDR3 is given as TCRdb lists it. The chain carries TRBV4-2 and TRBJ1-2; the table's D call TRBD1 went unverified against the DNA. Ends included, the CDR3 has 15 residues. CDR1 is LGHNA, CDR2 YNFKEQ, per germline. CDR3 region: CASSQEFGPGDGYTF.

The V call is TRBV14, the J call TRBJ1-1; D is possibly TRBD1 (6 bases). The CDR3 covers 15 residues. CDR1 is SGHDN, CDR2 FVKESK, per germline. V was shortened by 5 bases and J by 6 bases, with 19 bases between the two germline ends. CDR3 residues: CASSSHAARGAEAFF. The CDR3 bases are TGTGCCAGCAGCTCACATGCCGCCAGGGGTGCTGAAGCTTTCTTT.

This chain links TRBV15 with TRBJ1-5; no definite D call. The CDR3 length is 15 residues. V lost 0 bases and J 5 bases, leaving 11 bases between the germline ends. Germline CDR1 LNHNV, CDR2 YYDKDF (reference sequence). The CDR3 region has the DNA TGTGCCACCAGCAGAGATATGGAGGTTTATCAGCCCCAGCATTTT. This codes for CATSRDMEVYQPQHF. Full variable domain (remainder filled in from reference TRBV15 and TRBJ1-5): DAMVIQNPRYQVTQFGKPVTLSCSQTLNHNVMYWYQQKSSQAPKLLFHYYDKDFNNEADTPDNFQSRRPNTSFCFLDIRSPGLGDTAMYLCATSRDMEVYQPQHFGDGTRLSIL.

The chain links TRBV18 to TRBJ1-3; D ambiguous. The germline V and J ends were trimmed by 3 bases and 0 bases, with 12 bases remaining between them. The CDR3 has 16 residues. CDR1 is KGHSH and CDR2 is LQKENI in the germline V gene. CDR3 protein: CASSPGRPYSGNTIYF. The DNA of the CDR3 is TGTGCCAGCTCACCCGGACGGCCCTACTCTGGAAACACCATATATTTT.

The CDR3 region is CASSIGSLFGYTF. The CDR3 DNA sequence: TGTGCCAGTAGTATAGGGAGCCTTTTCGGCTACACCTTC. This chain links TRBV19 with TRBJ1-2; D gene ambiguous. The V and J ends lost 1 base and 8 bases respectively, with 11 bases between them. Germline loops: CDR1 LNHDA, CDR2 SQIVND (reference sequence). The CDR3 loop spans 13 amino acids.

This clone was seen only once. The CDR3 DNA sequence: TGCGCCAGCAGCTTGGGGACAGGGCGGGGGCAGACCCAGTACTTC. Translating gives CASSLGTGRGQTQYF. The chain couples TRBV5-1 to TRBJ2-5, with D possibly matching TRBD1 (8 bases). The CDR3 consists of 15 residues. The V end was cut by 0 bases, the J end by 6 bases, with 15 bases between. Germline V CDR1 and CDR2: SGHRS, YFSETQ.

This chain connects TRBV5-1 to TRBJ1-1; D is uncertain. Germline V CDR1 and CDR2: SGHRS, YFSETQ. The V and J ends lost 0 bases and 3 bases respectively, with 12 bases between them. The length of the CDR3 is 15 residues. The CDR3 nucleotides are TGCGCCAGCAGCTTGGTCGGGGATTCTGACACTGAAGCTTTCTTT. Translation gives CASSLVGDSDTEAFF. The variable domain in full, completed from reference TRBV5-1 and TRBJ1-1, reads KAGVTQTPRYLIKTRGQQVTLSCSPISGHRSVSWYQQTPGQGLQFLFEYFSETQRNKGNFPGRFSGRQFSNSRSEMNVSTLELGDSALYLCASSLVGDSDTEAFFGQGTRLTVV.

V is TRBV6-6 and J is TRBJ1-1, with TRBD1 matching 8 bases. V lost 6 bases and J lost 1; bases outside the gene matches: 10. Germline CDR1 MNHNY, CDR2 SVGAGI (reference sequence). CDR3 length equals 16 residues. The CDR3 nucleotides are TGTGCCAGCAGCGGAGGACCGGGACAGGCGAACACTGAAGCTTTCTTT. Protein product: CASSGGPGQANTEAFF.

The CDR3: CASSYGRNTEAFF. The CDR3 DNA is TGTGCCAGCAGTTACGGTCGGAACACTGAAGCTTTCTTT. The rearrangement joins TRBV6-2 or TRBV6-3 to TRBJ1-1, with D unclear. This CDR3 has 13 residues. The germline gives CDR1 MNHEY, CDR2 SVGEGT. Deletions cut 2 bases from V and 1 base from J, with 5 bases between.

J is TRBJ2-2 and V is TRBV18; no clear D. The CDR3 totals 16 residues. CDR1 KGHSH and CDR2 LQKENI come from the germline V gene. V lost 6 bases and J lost 0, with 14 bases in between. For the CDR3, the DNA is TGTGCCAGCTCCCTTCGAGAAACAGCGAACACCGGGGAGCTGTTTTTT. It is translated as CASSLRETANTGELFF.

This clone was seen a few times. V is TRBV29-1 and J is TRBJ2-1; D may be TRBD1 (6 bases). This CDR3 is built from 14 residues. Germline V CDR1 and CDR2: SQVTM, ANQGSEA. V was shortened by 0 bases and J by 2 bases, with 8 bases between the two germline ends. CDR3 loop: CSVEDRTAYNEQFF. The CDR3 DNA reads TGCAGCGTTGAAGATCGGACAGCCTACAATGAGCAGTTCTTC.

The CDR3: CASSLEGTGAGTEAFF. CDR3 coding DNA: TGTGCCAGCAGCTTAGAAGGGACAGGGGCTGGAACTGAAGCTTTCTTT. This sequence joins TRBV7-3 and TRBJ1-1, with TRBD1 matching over 10 bases. The CDR3 covers 16 residues. Trimming at V came to 2 bases and at J to 5 bases, leaving 8 bases not matched to a gene. Germline CDR1 reads SGHTA; CDR2 reads FQGTGA. Using reference TRBV7-3 and TRBJ1-1 for the parts outside the CDR3, the full variable domain is GAGVSQTPSNKVTEKGKYVELRCDPISGHTALYWYRQSLGQGPEFLIYFQGTGAADDSGLPNDRFFAVRPEGSVSTLKIQRTERGDSAVYLCASSLEGTGAGTEAFFGQGTRLTVV.

This chain joins TRBV6-5 and TRBJ2-1; 8 positions agree with TRBD1. This CDR3 has 15 amino acids. Losses at the gene ends were 4 bases for V and 4 bases for J; bases not matched to a gene: 6. Germline V gives CDR1 MNHEY, CDR2 SVGAGI. DNA for the CDR3: TGTGCCAGCAGTTTGAAGGACAGGGCTTACAATGAGCAGTTCTTC. As protein: CASSLKDRAYNEQFF.

This chain uses TRBV6-1 with TRBJ1-6, with D uncertain. V was pared by 4 bases and J by 6 bases, with 19 bases between. Germline loops: CDR1 MNHNS, CDR2 SASEGT. The CDR3 consists of 17 residues. CDR3: CASSARAQPGSNSPLHF. The CDR3 coding sequence is TGTGCCAGCAGTGCCCGAGCACAGCCCGGCAGTAATTCACCCCTCCACTTT.

The chain uses TRBV6-2 or TRBV6-3 and TRBJ2-3; no firm D call. The CDR3 totals 14 residues. From germline, CDR1 is MNHEY and CDR2 SVGEGT. V was cut by 0 bases and J by 6 bases, with 10 bases left in between. The CDR3 loop is CASSYSARTDTQYF. The DNA of the CDR3 is TGTGCCAGCAGTTACTCCGCCAGGACGGATACGCAGTATTTT.

The CDR3 nucleotides read TGTGCCAGCAGCCAGCCGGGGGGGATTTACAATGAGCAGTTCTTC. This translates into CASSQPGGIYNEQFF. This chain connects TRBV14 to TRBJ2-1, with TRBD2 matching 8 bases. V gave up 3 bases and J gave up 4 bases; unmatched junction bases: 5. The germline V gene has CDR1 SGHDN and CDR2 FVKESK. The CDR3 runs 15 residues. The full variable domain, completed using reference TRBV14 and TRBJ2-1, is EAGVTQFPSHSVIEKGQTVTLRCDPISGHDNLYWYRRVMGKEIKFLLHFVKESKQDESGMPNNRFLAERTGGTYSTLKVQPAELEDSGVYFCASSQPGGIYNEQFFGPGTRLTVL.

V gene TRBV7-9 combines with J gene TRBJ1-1; D is ambiguous. The V gene's germline CDR1 is SEHNR and CDR2 FQNEAQ (reference sequence). The CDR3 runs 17 residues. V was trimmed by 5 bases and J by 5 bases, leaving 24 bases between them. The DNA of the CDR3 is TGTGCCAGCAGCCCAAGTTTCGGTATAGCTGCCGTTACTGAAGCTTTCTTT. Translation: CASSPSFGIAAVTEAFF.

J is TRBJ1-1 and V is TRBV5-4, with D maybe TRBD1 (5 bases). The V gene lost 2 bases and the J gene lost 3 bases, with 8 bases spanning the gap. The CDR3 contains 13 residues. The germline V gene has CDR1 SGHNT and CDR2 YYREEE (reference sequence). CDR3 in amino acids: CASSFDRDTEAFF. DNA for the CDR3: TGTGCCAGCAGCTTTGACAGAGACACTGAAGCTTTCTTT.

V usage is TRBV9 and J usage is TRBJ1-3, with 7 bases matching TRBD1. CDR1 is SGDLS and CDR2 is YYNGEE in the germline V gene. The CDR3 has 15 amino acids. V lost 2 bases to trimming and J lost 3 bases; unmatched junction nucleotides: 5. CDR3 region: CASSVSGTVGNTIYF. The CDR3 coding sequence is TGTGCCAGCAGCGTGTCCGGGACAGTTGGAAACACCATATATTTT.

The V and J genes are TRBV5-1 and TRBJ1-2, with 9 positions matching TRBD1. Germline CDR1 is SGHRS and CDR2 is YFSETQ. With 4 bases clipped from V and 6 bases from J, the junction kept 10 bases outside the gene matches. This CDR3 contains 15 residues. CDR3 DNA: TGCGCCAGCAGCGCAAGGACAGGGGCCCAGGATGGCTACACCTTC. Protein product: CASSARTGAQDGYTF.

V is TRBV6-5 and J is TRBJ2-1, with 8 bases that match TRBD2. Germline CDR1 and CDR2: MNHEY and SVGAGI. V lost 7 bases and J lost 5; bases outside the gene matches: 7. The CDR3 contains 14 residues. The CDR3 DNA is TGTGCCAGCACCCGGGGGGGGGCCCACAATGAGCAGTTCTTC. Translation gives CASTRGGAHNEQFF.

This clone came up once. V and J are TRBV4-3 and TRBJ1-3; D perhaps matches TRBD1 (5 bases). V was cut by 0 bases and J by 7 bases, with 16 bases left in between. Germline V lookup: CDR1 LGHNA, CDR2 YSLEER. This CDR3 is 16 amino acids long. The DNA for the CDR3 is TGCGCCAGCAGCCAAGAGGCCGAGTGGGGGTACAACACCATATATTTT. Translation: CASSQEAEWGYNTIYF.

This sequence joins TRBV5-6 and TRBJ2-5; either TRBD1 or TRBD2 may fit D (5 bases each). Deletions cut 0 bases from V and 1 base from J, with 10 bases between. CDR3 size: 15 residues. Germline V gene lookup returns CDR1 SGHDT and CDR2 YYEEEE. CDR3 amino acids: CASSLVGASQETQYF. The CDR3 region has the DNA TGTGCCAGCAGCTTGGTCGGGGCAAGCCAAGAGACCCAGTACTTC.

CDR3 sequence (DNA): TGTGCCAGCAGTGCGCTTTTGTGGGACGATAGCAATCAGCCCCAGCATTTT. The encoded protein is CASSALLWDDSNQPQHF. J is TRBJ1-5 and V is TRBV2; possibly TRBD1 for D (5 bases). Trimming took off 4 bases at V and 0 bases at J, with 16 bases between the two ends. Germline-derived CDR1 and CDR2 are SNHLY and FYNNEI. The CDR3 loop spans 17 amino acids.

V usage is TRBV19 and J usage is TRBJ1-4; perhaps TRBD1 as D (6 bases). The CDR3 length is 15 residues. The germline V and J ends were trimmed by 4 bases and 4 bases, with 13 bases remaining between them. Germline CDR1 LNHDA, CDR2 SQIVND (reference sequence). Written as DNA, the CDR3 is TGTGCCAGTAGTACGGGGACACCGGTTAATGAAAAACTGTTTTTT. Protein product: CASSTGTPVNEKLFF.

The chain uses TRBV23-1 and TRBJ2-2; D is possibly TRBD1 (6 bases). TRBV23-1 is reported as an ORF; its role is uncertain. This CDR3 region has 17 residues. V was pared by 0 bases and J by 0 bases, with 11 bases between. CDR3 sequence (DNA): TGCGCCAGCAGTCAATCTACAGGGTTCGCGAACACCGGGGAGCTGTTTTTT. This translates into CASSQSTGFANTGELFF.

The chain combines TRBV29-1 with TRBJ1-1; maybe TRBD1 (6 bases). The CDR3 runs to 17 residues. Germline V gene data show CDR1 as SQVTM and CDR2 as ANQGSEA. V gave up 6 bases and J gave up 1 base, with 24 bases separating them. This chain's CDR3 is CSVGARWDNSANTEAFF. CDR3 in DNA: TGCAGCGTCGGAGCGAGATGGGACAACTCGGCGAACACTGAAGCTTTCTTT.

This chain connects TRBV19 to TRBJ2-3; 10 positions agree with TRBD2. Germline loops: CDR1 LNHDA, CDR2 SQIVND (reference sequence). CDR3 length equals 15 residues. The trim removed 5 bases at V and 0 bases at J, leaving 2 bases unmatched. CDR3 residues: CASSSLAGSTDTQYF. CDR3 sequence (DNA): TGTGCCAGTAGTTCACTAGCGGGGAGCACAGATACGCAGTATTTT. The whole variable domain, remainder taken from reference TRBV19 and TRBJ2-3, is DGGITQSPKYLFRKEGQNVTLSCEQNLNHDAMYWYRQDPGQGLRLIYYSQIVNDFQKGDIAEGYSVSREKKESFPLTVTSAQKNPTAFYLCASSSLAGSTDTQYFGPGTRLTVL.

Here the CDR3 DNA reads TGTGCCAGCAGTGGGCAGGGACGATATCAGCCCCAGCATTTT. Translating it yields CASSGQGRYQPQHF. This chain joins TRBV6-6 and TRBJ1-5, with D possibly being TRBD1 (5 bases). This CDR3 has 14 amino acids. Germline assignment: CDR1 MNHNY and CDR2 SVGAGI (reference sequence). Trimming stripped 5 bases from V and 5 bases from J, with 13 bases between.

V and J are TRBV5-1 and TRBJ1-5; TRBD1 aligns across 9 bases. The CDR3 loop spans 14 amino acids. CDR1 and CDR2 (germline): SGHRS, YFSETQ. V dropped 4 bases and J dropped 4; count of bases not matched to a gene: 3. CDR3 protein: CASSPGQGNQPQHF. CDR3 bases: TGCGCCAGCAGCCCGGGACAGGGAAATCAGCCCCAGCATTTT. Looking up the rest from reference TRBV5-1 and TRBJ1-5 gives the full variable domain: KAGVTQTPRYLIKTRGQQVTLSCSPISGHRSVSWYQQTPGQGLQFLFEYFSETQRNKGNFPGRFSGRQFSNSRSEMNVSTLELGDSALYLCASSPGQGNQPQHFGDGTRLSIL.